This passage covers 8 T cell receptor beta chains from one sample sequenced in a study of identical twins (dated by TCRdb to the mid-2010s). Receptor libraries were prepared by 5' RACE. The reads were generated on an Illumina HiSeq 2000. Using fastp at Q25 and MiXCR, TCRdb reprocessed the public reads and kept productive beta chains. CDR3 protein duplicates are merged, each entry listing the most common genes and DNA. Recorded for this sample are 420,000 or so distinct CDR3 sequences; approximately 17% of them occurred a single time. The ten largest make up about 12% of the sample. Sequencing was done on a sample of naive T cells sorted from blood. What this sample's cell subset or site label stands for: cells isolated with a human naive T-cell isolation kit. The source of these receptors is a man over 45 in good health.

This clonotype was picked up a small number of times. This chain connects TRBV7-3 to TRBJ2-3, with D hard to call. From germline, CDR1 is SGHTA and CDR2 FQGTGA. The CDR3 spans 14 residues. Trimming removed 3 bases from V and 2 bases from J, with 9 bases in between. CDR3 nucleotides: TGTGCCAGCAGCTTTGCTGGTACCACAGATACGCAGTATTTT. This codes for CASSFAGTTDTQYF.

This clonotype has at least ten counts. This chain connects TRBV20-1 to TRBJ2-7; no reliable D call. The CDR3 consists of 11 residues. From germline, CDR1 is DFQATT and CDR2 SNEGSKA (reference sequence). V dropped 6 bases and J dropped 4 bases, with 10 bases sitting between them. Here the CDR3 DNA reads TGCAGTGCCGTCGCCCGGTACGAGCAGTACTTC. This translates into CSAVARYEQYF.

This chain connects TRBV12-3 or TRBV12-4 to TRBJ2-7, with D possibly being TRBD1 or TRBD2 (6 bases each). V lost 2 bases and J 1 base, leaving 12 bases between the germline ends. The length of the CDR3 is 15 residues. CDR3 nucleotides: TGTGCCAGCAGTTTACGGGGGCCTTCTTCCTACGAGCAGTACTTC. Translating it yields CASSLRGPSSYEQYF.

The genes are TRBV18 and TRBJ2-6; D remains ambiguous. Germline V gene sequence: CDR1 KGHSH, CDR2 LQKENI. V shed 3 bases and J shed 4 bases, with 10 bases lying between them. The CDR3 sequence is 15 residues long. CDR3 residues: CASSPSMTGANVLTF. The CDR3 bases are TGTGCCAGCTCACCCTCTATGACGGGGGCCAACGTCCTGACTTTC.

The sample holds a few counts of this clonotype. The CDR3 coding sequence is TGTGCCAGCAGTTATGAGGCCTCGGAGGAGACCCAGTACTTC. Its protein is CASSYEASEETQYF. V usage is TRBV6-2 or TRBV6-3 and J usage is TRBJ2-5; unclear D gene. With 3 bases removed from V and 5 bases from J, the gap between germline ends came to 13 bases. The CDR3 consists of 14 residues. Germline V gene sequence: CDR1 MNHEY, CDR2 SVGEGT.

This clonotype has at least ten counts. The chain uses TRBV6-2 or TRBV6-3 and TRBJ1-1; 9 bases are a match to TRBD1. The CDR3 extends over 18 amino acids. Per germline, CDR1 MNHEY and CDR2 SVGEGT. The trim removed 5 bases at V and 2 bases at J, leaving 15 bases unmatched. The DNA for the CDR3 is TGTGCCAGCAGTGTAATCCCGGGACAGGGAGGCCTAAACACTGAAGCTTTCTTT. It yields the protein CASSVIPGQGGLNTEAFF.

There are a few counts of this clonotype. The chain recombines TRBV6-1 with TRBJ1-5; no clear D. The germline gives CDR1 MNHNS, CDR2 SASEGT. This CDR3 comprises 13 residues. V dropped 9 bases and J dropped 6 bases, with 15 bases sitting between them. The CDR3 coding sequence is TGTGCCAGTGCCGGGGAAAGGACTCAGCCCCAGCATTTT. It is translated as CASAGERTQPQHF.

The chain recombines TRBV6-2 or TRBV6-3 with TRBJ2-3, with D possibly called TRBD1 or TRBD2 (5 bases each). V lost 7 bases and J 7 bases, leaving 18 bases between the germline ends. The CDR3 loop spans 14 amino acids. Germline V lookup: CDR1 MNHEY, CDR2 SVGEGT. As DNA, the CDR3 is TGTGCCAGCATTCCGAGGGGAAGCCGATATACGCAGTATTTT. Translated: CASIPRGSRYTQYF.